The 8 T cell receptor beta chains below all came from one sample that was sequenced in a study of shared clonotypes between healthy human individuals. Clones were read by immunoSEQ multiplex PCR, and TCRdb kept only the in-frame ones, dropping some. The sample lists nearly 2 million clones, approximately 94% seen once, with 1.2% in the top ten. As defined, naive CD8 cells were CD45RO-negative and positively selected for CCR7, with terminally differentiated effector memory CD45RA+ cells excluded. Sequenced material: naive CD8+ T cells sorted from blood. Source of these receptors: a man younger than 35 in good health.

This clone was detected once. The chain carries TRBV11-2 and TRBJ2-5, with no clear D. Trimming pared 4 bases from V and 1 base from J, leaving 10 bases between. Germline loops: CDR1 SGHAT, CDR2 FQNNGV. The length of the CDR3 is 14 residues. CDR3 amino acids: CASSSLGTQETQYF. As DNA, the CDR3 is TGTGCCAGCAGCTCACTTGGCACCCAAGAGACCCAGTACTTC. The full variable domain, its missing parts supplied by reference TRBV11-2 and TRBJ2-5, is EAGVAQSPRYKIIEKRQSVAFWCNPISGHATLYWYQQILGQGPKLLIQFQNNGVVDDSQLPKDRFSAERLKGVDSTLKIQPAKLEDSAVYLCASSSLGTQETQYFGPGTRLLVL.

The chain combines TRBV5-1 with TRBJ2-7; D gene uncertain. The V and J ends lost 4 bases and 3 bases respectively, with 14 bases between them. Germline V gene data show CDR1 as SGHRS and CDR2 as YFSETQ. This CDR3 has 14 residues. The DNA of the CDR3 is TGCGCCAGCAGCGGTGAGTTAGGAATCTACGAGCAGTACTTC. Residues: CASSGELGIYEQYF. Full variable domain (rest looked up from reference TRBV5-1 and TRBJ2-7): KAGVTQTPRYLIKTRGQQVTLSCSPISGHRSVSWYQQTPGQGLQFLFEYFSETQRNKGNFPGRFSGRQFSNSRSEMNVSTLELGDSALYLCASSGELGIYEQYFGPGTRLTVT.

The chain links TRBV10-3 to TRBJ2-7, with 8 bases that match TRBD1. Germline values: CDR1 ENHRY, CDR2 SYGVKD. The CDR3 is 17 amino acids. The J segment lost 5 bases and the V segment lost 2 bases, leaving 14 bases of the junction unmatched. The chain's CDR3 is CAISEGQGKLGLDEQYF. In DNA form, the CDR3 reads TGTGCCATCAGTGAGGGACAGGGTAAACTTGGGCTAGACGAGCAGTACTTC.

This clone appeared once. Distinct nucleotide sequences in the sample also encode this CDR3. The chain employs TRBV5-6 and TRBJ2-7; TRBD1 matches 10 bases. Trimming took 2 bases from V and 5 from J; bases not matched to a gene: 4. The CDR3 runs to 14 residues. CDR1 is SGHDT, CDR2 YYEEEE, per germline. CDR3 nucleotide sequence: TGTGCCAGCAGCTTTGGACAGGGGGGCCACGAGCAGTACTTC. Translation gives CASSFGQGGHEQYF.

This chain uses TRBV5-1 with TRBJ2-3, with 8 bases aligning to TRBD1. The CDR3 length is 14 residues. The germline V gene encodes CDR1 SGHRS and CDR2 YFSETQ. V lost 5 bases, J lost 3 bases, and 5 bases stayed unmatched. CDR3 bases: TGCGCCAGCAGTTTACAGGGGGTGACAGATACGCAGTATTTT. Amino acid sequence: CASSLQGVTDTQYF.

This sequence joins TRBV11-2 and TRBJ2-5; a weak D match, TRBD2 (5 bases). The germline CDR1 and CDR2 sequences are SGHAT and FQNNGV. The CDR3 extends over 15 amino acids. With 5 bases removed from V and 1 base from J, the gap between germline ends came to 14 bases. The CDR3 sequence is CASSRSGTRQETQYF. CDR3 DNA: TGTGCCAGCAGCAGGAGCGGCACTCGCCAAGAGACCCAGTACTTC.

The chain links TRBV7-9 to TRBJ2-3; 10 bases align to TRBD1. This CDR3 contains 16 residues. CDR1 and CDR2 (germline): SEHNR, FQNEAQ (reference sequence). The V segment lost 5 bases and the J segment 5 bases; nucleotides outside the gene matches: 10. CDR3 DNA sequence: TGTGCCAGCAGCCCCCCGACAGGGGGCTCTGGAGATACGCAGTATTTT. Translating gives CASSPPTGGSGDTQYF.

The V gene is TRBV4-2, the J gene TRBJ2-7, with D unresolved. The V and J ends lost 1 base and 4 bases respectively, with 8 bases between them. The germline CDR1 and CDR2 sequences are LGHNA and YNFKEQ. This CDR3 comprises 13 residues. The CDR3 loop is CASSQVLLYEQYF. The CDR3 nucleotides are TGTGCCAGCAGCCAAGTTCTCCTTTACGAGCAGTACTTC.